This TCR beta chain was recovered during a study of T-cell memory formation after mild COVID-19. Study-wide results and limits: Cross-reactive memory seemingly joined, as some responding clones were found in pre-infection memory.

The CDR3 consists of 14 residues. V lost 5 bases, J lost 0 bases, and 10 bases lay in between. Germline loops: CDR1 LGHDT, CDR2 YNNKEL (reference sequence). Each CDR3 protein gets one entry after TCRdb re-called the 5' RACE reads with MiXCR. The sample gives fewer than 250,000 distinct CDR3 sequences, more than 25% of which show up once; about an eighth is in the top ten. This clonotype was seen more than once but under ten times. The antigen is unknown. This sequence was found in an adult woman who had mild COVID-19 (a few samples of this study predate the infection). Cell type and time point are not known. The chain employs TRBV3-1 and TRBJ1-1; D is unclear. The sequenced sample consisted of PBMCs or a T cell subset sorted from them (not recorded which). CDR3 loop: CASSLKSLNTEAFF. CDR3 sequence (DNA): TGTGCCAGCAGCTTAAAGTCCCTGAACACTGAAGCTTTCTTT.